A single sample is the source of the 22 T cell receptor beta chains below, sequenced in a study of tumor-infiltrating lymphocytes in primary liver carcinoma. TCR beta cDNA was made from around 520 ng total RNA with a constant-region primer. Three rounds of nested multiplex PCR with slightly modified ARM-PCR produced TCR beta libraries. It was with TRBV1-TRBV30 forward primers and a C-beta reverse primer that the first two PCR rounds were run, at around 11 cycles each. One entry per CDR3 protein, called by TCRdb with MiXCR from the multiplex PCR reads. This table holds about 60,000 distinct CDR3 sequences, about two thirds found once. Unsorted bulk tissue (about 20-32 mg) underwent RNA and DNA co-extraction. The material sequenced was liver tumor tissue from sampling region 4. As to subset: tumor region T4, right-lateral pole. The receptors were sampled from a middle-aged man with primary liver carcinoma and hepatitis B virus infection.

The V call is TRBV29-1, the J call TRBJ2-5; 7 nucleotides line up with TRBD2. V was pared by 5 bases and J by 4 bases, with 13 bases of the junction left unmatched. Germline CDR1 is SQVTM and CDR2 is ANQGSEA. There are 15 residues in the CDR3. The chain's CDR3 is CSVRTSGSCAETQYF. DNA for the CDR3: TGCAGCGTTCGGACTAGTGGGAGTTGTGCAGAGACCCAGTACTTC.

The V gene is TRBV5-5, the J gene TRBJ1-2; D is unresolved. This CDR3 has 15 amino acids. Looked up from germline, CDR1 is SGHKS and CDR2 is YYEKEE (reference sequence). Between the trimmed V and J ends, which lost 5 bases and 3 bases, there was a span of 17 bases. As DNA, the CDR3 is TGTGCCAGCAGTTTGTTCGGGAGGGCCGACTATGGCTACACCTTC. Translated: CASSLFGRADYGYTF.

Remarks on this clonotype: A single base separates this from a much larger clone, so it may be a read error. The chain joins TRBV5-5 to TRBJ2-1; 12 bases align to TRBD2. CDR3 size: 17 residues. Germline CDR1 SGHKS, CDR2 YYEKEE (reference sequence). The CDR3 here is CASSLVLAGGPPNEQLF. CDR3 DNA sequence: TGTGCCAGCAGCTTGGTCCTAGCGGGAGGGCCTCCCAATGAGCAGCTCTTC. Together with reference TRBV5-5 and TRBJ2-1, the CDR3 gives the full variable domain: DAGVTQSPTHLIKTRGQQVTLRCSPISGHKSVSWYQQVLGQGPQFIFQYYEKEERGRGNFPDRFSARQFPNYSSELNVNALLLGDSALYLCASSLVLAGGPPNEQLFGPGTRLTVL.

This clonotype turned up a few times. A much larger clone sits a single nucleotide away, making a read error possible. This chain links TRBV4-1 with TRBJ2-5, with D perhaps TRBD2 (6 bases). V shed 4 bases and J shed 4 bases, with 10 bases lying between them. The germline CDR1 and CDR2 sequences are MGHRA and YSYEKL. CDR3 length equals 13 residues. This CDR3 reads CASSPNGRETQYF. For the CDR3, the DNA is TGCGCCAGCAGCCCTAACGGGAGAGAGACCCAGTACTTC.

The genes are TRBV6-1 and TRBJ2-5, with TRBD2 as a possible D gene (7 bases). Between the trimmed V and J ends, which lost 8 bases and 5 bases, there was a span of 15 bases. The germline V gene encodes CDR1 MNHNS and CDR2 SASEGT. The CDR3 runs to 13 residues. CDR3 in DNA: TGTGCCAGCGGCGAGGGGGGGCGTGAGACCCAGTACTTC. Its translation is CASGEGGRETQYF.

Concerning this clonotype: One junction end disagrees with the germline gene, perhaps due to a read error. J is TRBJ2-3 and V is TRBV6-6, with a weak D call TRBD2 (5 bases). The CDR3 is 16 amino acids. Germline V gene lookup returns CDR1 MNHNY and CDR2 SVGAGI (reference sequence). The DNA of the CDR3 is TGTGCCAGCAGTCCCACCGCGGGTGGAGTTACAGATACGCGGTATTTT. This gives the protein CASSPTAGGVTDTRYF.

Turning to this clonotype: An end of the junction differs from the germline gene, which may be a read error. This chain connects TRBV4-1 to TRBJ1-6; 8 nucleotides align to TRBD1. Germline CDR1 MGHRA, CDR2 YSYEKL. This CDR3 is 15 amino acids long. For the CDR3, the DNA is TGCGGCAGCAGCCTCGACCAGGGGGCCAATTCACCCCTCCACTTT. Protein product: CGSSLDQGANSPLHF.

The chain joins TRBV5-4 to TRBJ1-2; possible D gene TRBD1, 5 bases. The germline V and J ends were trimmed by 5 bases and 0 bases, with 11 bases remaining between them. The CDR3 loop spans 14 amino acids. The germline gives CDR1 SGHNT, CDR2 YYREEE (reference sequence). CDR3 region: CASRPGTANYGYTF. CDR3 DNA: TGTGCCAGCAGGCCAGGGACCGCTAACTATGGCTACACCTTC.

This clonotype was detected a few times. This sequence joins TRBV2 and TRBJ2-7, with D tentatively TRBD1 or TRBD2 (5 bases each). There are 15 residues in the CDR3. V was clipped by 9 bases and J by 4 bases, with 22 bases between them. Germline-derived CDR1 and CDR2 are SNHLY and FYNNEI. The chain's CDR3 is CASQSGAGRRYEQYF. In DNA, the CDR3 is TGTGCCAGTCAGTCCGGGGCAGGGAGAAGGTACGAGCAGTACTTC.

This clonotype appeared a few times. A read error is likely, as this CDR3 ends without the conserved phenylalanine or tryptophan. The chain couples TRBV6-1 to TRBJ2-6; 7 bases map to TRBD1. CDR3 size: 18 residues. Germline trimming cut 7 bases from V and 0 bases from J; bases unmatched to any gene: 12. Germline assignment: CDR1 MNHNS and CDR2 SASEGT. For the CDR3, the DNA is TGTGCCAGCATTGGATACAGGGGTCCTACCTCTGGGGCCAACGTCCTGACTTTA. Protein sequence: CASIGYRGPTSGANVLTL.

As regards this clonotype: This may stem from a read error, because a much larger clone lies one nucleotide away. The chain employs TRBV7-3 and TRBJ2-2; D is possibly TRBD2 (6 bases). In germline, CDR1 is SGHTA, CDR2 FQGTGA. V lost 5 bases, J lost 1 base, and 14 bases lay in between. The CDR3 is made up of 16 amino acids. The CDR3, as DNA: TGTGCCAGCAGCCCTAAGGGGACTGAGAACACCGGGGAGCTGTTTTTT. It is translated as CASSPKGTENTGELFF.

This sequence joins TRBV6-6 and TRBJ2-7; TRBD2 might be the D (5 bases). Germline CDR1 MNHNY, CDR2 SVGAGI (reference sequence). V was clipped by 9 bases and J by 4 bases, with 13 bases between them. The CDR3 runs 12 residues. This chain's CDR3 is CASEGSAYEQYF. The CDR3 nucleotides read TGTGCCAGTGAGGGATCCGCTTACGAGCAGTACTTC.

Of note for this clonotype: The CDR3 ends on some other residue instead of the conserved phenylalanine or tryptophan, so this is likely a read error. The chain employs TRBV29-1 and TRBJ2-1; 14 bases line up with TRBD2. The germline gives CDR1 SQVTM, CDR2 ANQGSEA. The CDR3 has 15 amino acids. The CDR3 DNA reads TGCAGCGTTGGACTAGCGGGAGGGTTCTACAATGAACAGTTCGTC. Amino acid sequence: CSVGLAGGFYNEQFV.

This clonotype was seen only once. The junction differs from germline at one of its ends, possibly a read error. This chain joins TRBV5-4 and TRBJ2-3; no clear D gene. Looked up from germline, CDR1 is SGHNT and CDR2 is YYREEE (reference sequence). CDR3 length equals 12 residues. The CDR3 sequence is CPSSLRENTQYF. CDR3 bases: TGTCCCAGCAGCTTAAGAGAAAATACGCAGTATTTT.

This clonotype was detected ten times or more. The CDR3 nucleotides read TGTGCCAGCAGTTTGGGGGGGACTCCAGATACGCAGTATTTT. Translated, it gives CASSLGGTPDTQYF. The chain is built from TRBV12-3 or TRBV12-4 and TRBJ2-3; the match to TRBD2 covers 7 bases. With 3 bases clipped from V and 4 bases from J, the junction kept 4 bases outside the gene matches. The CDR3 length is 14 residues.

Note on this clonotype: Since a much larger clone is just one base distant, this may be a read error. The rearrangement links TRBV28 to TRBJ2-7, with 10 bases lining up with TRBD1. In germline, CDR1 is MDHEN, CDR2 SYDVKM. The CDR3 has 15 amino acids. This chain's CDR3 is CVSSLSGQGVYEQYF. The CDR3 DNA is TGTGTCAGCAGTCTCTCCGGACAGGGGGTCTACGAGCAGTACTTC.

This clonotype has only a few counts. One junction end disagrees with the germline gene, perhaps due to a read error. The chain recombines TRBV6-1 with TRBJ2-1, with TRBD1 matching over 7 bases. Germline V gives CDR1 MNHNS, CDR2 SASEGT. The CDR3 has 14 amino acids. The DNA of the CDR3 is TGTGCCAGTGGCGATGGGGACAGCTACAATGGGCAGTTCTTC. This sequence encodes CASGDGDSYNGQFF.

This clonotype occurred many times. The junction shows a germline mismatch at one end, possibly a read error. The chain links TRBV5-5 to TRBJ2-5; 11 positions agree with TRBD2. The CDR3 is 14 amino acids. Germline values: CDR1 SGHKS, CDR2 YYEKEE (reference sequence). CDR3 amino acids: CVSSSKTSGETQYF. CDR3 nucleotides: TGTGTCAGCAGCTCGAAGACTAGCGGGGAGACTCAGTACTTC. The full variable domain, in which reference TRBV5-5 and TRBJ2-5 provide the parts outside the CDR3, is DAGVTQSPTHLIKTRGQQVTLRCSPISGHKSVSWYQQVLGQGPQFIFQYYEKEERGRGNFPDRFSARQFPNYSSELNVNALLLGDSALYLCVSSSKTSGETQYFGPGTRLLVL.

Concerning this clonotype: Germline and junction disagree at one end, which may indicate a read error. V gene TRBV11-3 combines with J gene TRBJ1-2, with a weak D call TRBD1 (5 bases). The germline V gene has CDR1 SGHNT and CDR2 YENEEA. The CDR3 is 16 residues long. The chain's CDR3 is CASSLGNRTLDYCYTF. CDR3 bases: TGTGCCAGCAGCTTAGGAAATAGGACACTCGACTATTGCTACACCTTC.

This clonotype was counted a single time. A read error may produce the germline difference seen at one junction end. The V gene is TRBV29-1, the J gene TRBJ1-1, with D unresolved. The CDR3 consists of 13 residues. Looked up from germline, CDR1 is SQVTM and CDR2 is ANQGSEA. CDR3 DNA sequence: TGCAGCGTTGTAATGCTGGGAGACACAGAAGCTTTCTTT. Protein sequence: CSVVMLGDTEAFF. Together with reference TRBV29-1 and TRBJ1-1, the CDR3 gives the full variable domain: SAVISQKPSRDICQRGTSLTIQCQVDSQVTMMFWYRQQPGQSLTLIATANQGSEATYESGFVIDKFPISRPNLTFSTLTVSNMSPEDSSIYLCSVVMLGDTEAFFGQGTRLTVV.

On this clonotype itself: A junction boundary mismatches the germline segment, possibly from a read error. This chain uses TRBV12-3 or TRBV12-4 with TRBJ2-5; TRBD1 agrees at 7 bases. The CDR3 has 15 amino acids. CDR3 in amino acids: CVSSPCTGVEETQYF. The CDR3 bases are TGTGTCAGCAGCCCCTGCACAGGGGTCGAAGAGACCCAGTACTTC.

The gene calls are TRBV4-2 and TRBJ1-5; no clear D. Germline CDR1 and CDR2: LGHNA and YNFKEQ. The CDR3 runs 16 residues. V gave up 4 bases and J gave up 2 bases, with 15 bases separating them. The CDR3 sequence: CASSLEPGICNQPQHF. In DNA form, the CDR3 reads TGTGCCAGCAGCCTAGAGCCCGGGATTTGCAATCAGCCCCAGCATTTT.